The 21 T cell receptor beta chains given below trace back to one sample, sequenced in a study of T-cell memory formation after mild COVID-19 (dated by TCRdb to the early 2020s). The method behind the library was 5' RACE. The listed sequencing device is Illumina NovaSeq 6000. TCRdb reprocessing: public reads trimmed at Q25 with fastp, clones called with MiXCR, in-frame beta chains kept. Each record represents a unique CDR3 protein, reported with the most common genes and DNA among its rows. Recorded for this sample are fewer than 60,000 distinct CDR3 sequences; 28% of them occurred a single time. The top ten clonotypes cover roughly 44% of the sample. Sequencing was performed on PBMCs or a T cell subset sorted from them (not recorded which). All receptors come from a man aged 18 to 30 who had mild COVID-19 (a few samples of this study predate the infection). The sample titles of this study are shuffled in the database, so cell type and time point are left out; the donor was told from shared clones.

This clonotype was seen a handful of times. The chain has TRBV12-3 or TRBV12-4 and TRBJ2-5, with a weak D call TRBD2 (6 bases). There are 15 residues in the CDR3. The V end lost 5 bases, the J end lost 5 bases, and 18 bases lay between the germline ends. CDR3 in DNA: TGTGCCAGCAGTGCCGGGAGCACGGGCCAGGAGACCCAGTACTTC. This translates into CASSAGSTGQETQYF.

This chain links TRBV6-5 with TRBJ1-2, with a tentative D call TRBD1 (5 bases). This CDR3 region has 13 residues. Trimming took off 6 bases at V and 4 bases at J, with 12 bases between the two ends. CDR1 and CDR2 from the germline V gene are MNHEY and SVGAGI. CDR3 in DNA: TGTGCCAGCAGATACAGGAGGACCTATGGCTACACCTTC. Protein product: CASRYRRTYGYTF.

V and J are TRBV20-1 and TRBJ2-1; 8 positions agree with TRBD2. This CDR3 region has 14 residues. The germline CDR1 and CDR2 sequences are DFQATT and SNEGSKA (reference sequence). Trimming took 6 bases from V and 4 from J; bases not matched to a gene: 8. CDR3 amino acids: CSATGLGRYNEQFF. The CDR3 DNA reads TGCAGTGCCACGGGACTAGGCCGGTACAATGAGCAGTTCTTC.

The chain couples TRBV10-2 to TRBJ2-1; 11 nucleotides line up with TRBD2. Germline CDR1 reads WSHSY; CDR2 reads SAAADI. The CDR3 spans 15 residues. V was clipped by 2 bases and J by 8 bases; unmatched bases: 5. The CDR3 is CASSEISGGAHEQFF. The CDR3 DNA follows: TGCGCCAGCAGTGAGATTAGCGGGGGGGCCCATGAGCAGTTCTTC.

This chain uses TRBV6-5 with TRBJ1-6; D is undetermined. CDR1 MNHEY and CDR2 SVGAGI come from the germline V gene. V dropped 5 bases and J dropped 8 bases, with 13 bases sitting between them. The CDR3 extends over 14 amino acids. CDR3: CASSPEGRDSPLHF. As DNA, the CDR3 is TGTGCCAGCAGTCCTGAAGGAAGGGATTCACCCCTCCACTTT.

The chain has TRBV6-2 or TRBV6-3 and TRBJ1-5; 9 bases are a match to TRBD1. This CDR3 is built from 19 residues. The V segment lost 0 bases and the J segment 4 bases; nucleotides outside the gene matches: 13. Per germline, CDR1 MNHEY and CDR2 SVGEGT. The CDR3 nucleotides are TGTGCCAGCAGTTACTCGGTGGGACAGGGCTCGACCCCAAATCAGCCCCAGCATTTT. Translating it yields CASSYSVGQGSTPNQPQHF.

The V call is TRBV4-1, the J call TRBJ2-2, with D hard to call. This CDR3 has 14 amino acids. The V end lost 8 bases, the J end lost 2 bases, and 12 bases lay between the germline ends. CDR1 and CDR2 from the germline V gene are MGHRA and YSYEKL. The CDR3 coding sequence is TGCGCCAGCGCGATGGAAACAAACACCGGGGAGCTGTTTTTT. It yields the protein CASAMETNTGELFF.

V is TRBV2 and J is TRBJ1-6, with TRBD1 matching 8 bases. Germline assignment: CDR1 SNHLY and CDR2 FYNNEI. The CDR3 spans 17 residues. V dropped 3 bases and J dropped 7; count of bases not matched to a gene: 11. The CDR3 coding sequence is TGTGCCAGCAGTGACCTACACACTAACAGGGGGAATTCACCCCTCCACTTT. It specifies CASSDLHTNRGNSPLHF.

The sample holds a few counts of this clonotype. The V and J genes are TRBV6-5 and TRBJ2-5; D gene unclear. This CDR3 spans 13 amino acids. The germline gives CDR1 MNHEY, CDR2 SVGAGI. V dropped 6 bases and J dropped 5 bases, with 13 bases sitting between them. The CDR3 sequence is CASSPWARETQYF. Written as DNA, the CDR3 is TGTGCCAGCAGCCCGTGGGCTAGGGAGACCCAGTACTTC.

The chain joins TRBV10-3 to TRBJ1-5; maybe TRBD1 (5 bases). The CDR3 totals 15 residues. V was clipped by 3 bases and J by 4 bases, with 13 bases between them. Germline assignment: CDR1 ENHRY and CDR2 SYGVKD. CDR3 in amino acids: CAISERGAINQPQHF. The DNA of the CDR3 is TGTGCCATCAGTGAAAGAGGGGCGATTAATCAGCCCCAGCATTTT.

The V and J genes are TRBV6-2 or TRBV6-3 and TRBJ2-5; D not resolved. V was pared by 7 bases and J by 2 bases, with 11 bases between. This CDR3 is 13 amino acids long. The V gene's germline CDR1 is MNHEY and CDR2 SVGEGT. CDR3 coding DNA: TGTGCCAGCACCCGGACCCTACAAGAGACCCAGTACTTC. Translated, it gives CASTRTLQETQYF.

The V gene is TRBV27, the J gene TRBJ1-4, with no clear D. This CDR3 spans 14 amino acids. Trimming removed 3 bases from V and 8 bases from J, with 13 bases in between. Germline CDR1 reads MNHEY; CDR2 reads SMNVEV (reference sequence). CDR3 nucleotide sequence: TGTGCCAGCAGTTTCTACCCGATTGGAGAAAAACTGTTTTTT. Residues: CASSFYPIGEKLFF.

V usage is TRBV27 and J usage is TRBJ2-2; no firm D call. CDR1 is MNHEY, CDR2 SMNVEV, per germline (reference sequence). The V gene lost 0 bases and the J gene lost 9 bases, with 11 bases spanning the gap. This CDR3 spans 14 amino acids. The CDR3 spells CASSLSLPPRELFF. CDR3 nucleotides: TGTGCCAGCAGTTTATCATTGCCCCCGAGGGAGCTGTTTTTT.

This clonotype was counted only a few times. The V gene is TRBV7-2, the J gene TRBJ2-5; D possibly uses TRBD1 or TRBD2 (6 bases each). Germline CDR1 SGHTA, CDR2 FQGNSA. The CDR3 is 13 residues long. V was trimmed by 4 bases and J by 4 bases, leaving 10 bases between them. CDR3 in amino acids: CASSYEGGETQYF. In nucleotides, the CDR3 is TGTGCCAGCAGCTACGAGGGGGGAGAGACCCAGTACTTC. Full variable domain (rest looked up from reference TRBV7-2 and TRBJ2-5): GAGVSQSPSNKVTEKGKDVELRCDPISGHTALYWYRQSLGQGLEFLIYFQGNSAPDKSGLPSDRFSAERTGGSVSTLTIQRTQQEDSAVYLCASSYEGGETQYFGPGTRLLVL.

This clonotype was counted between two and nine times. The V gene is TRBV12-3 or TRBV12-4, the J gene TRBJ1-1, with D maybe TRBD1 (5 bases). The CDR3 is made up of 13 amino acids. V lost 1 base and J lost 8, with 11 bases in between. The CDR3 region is CASSLGPGSEAFF. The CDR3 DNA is TGTGCCAGCAGTTTAGGTCCAGGGTCCGAAGCTTTCTTT.

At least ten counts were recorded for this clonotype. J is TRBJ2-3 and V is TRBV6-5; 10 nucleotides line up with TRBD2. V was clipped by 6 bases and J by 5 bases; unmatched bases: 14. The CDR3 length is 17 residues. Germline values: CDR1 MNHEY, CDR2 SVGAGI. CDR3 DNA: TGTGCCAGCAGCTCGCTAGCAGCGGGGGGGCCGAAAGATACGCAGTATTTT. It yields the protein CASSSLAAGGPKDTQYF.

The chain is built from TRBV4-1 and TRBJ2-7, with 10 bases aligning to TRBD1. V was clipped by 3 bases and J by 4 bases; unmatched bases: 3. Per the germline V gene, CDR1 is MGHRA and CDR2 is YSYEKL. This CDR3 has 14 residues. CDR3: CASSQVGQGYEQYF. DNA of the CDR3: TGCGCCAGCAGCCAGGTGGGACAGGGGTACGAGCAGTACTTC.

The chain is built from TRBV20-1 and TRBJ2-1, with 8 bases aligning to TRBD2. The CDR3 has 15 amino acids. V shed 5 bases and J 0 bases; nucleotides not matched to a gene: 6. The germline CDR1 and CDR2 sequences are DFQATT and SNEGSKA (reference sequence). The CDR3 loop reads CSASGGGNSYNEQFF. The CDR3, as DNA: TGCAGTGCTTCAGGCGGGGGGAACTCCTACAATGAGCAGTTCTTC.

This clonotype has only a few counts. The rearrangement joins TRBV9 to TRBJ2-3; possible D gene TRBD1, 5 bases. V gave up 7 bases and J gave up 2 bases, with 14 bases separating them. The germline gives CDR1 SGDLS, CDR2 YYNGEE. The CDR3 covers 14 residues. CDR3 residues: CASAEDSPTDTQYF. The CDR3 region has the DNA TGTGCCAGCGCGGAAGACAGCCCCACAGATACGCAGTATTTT.

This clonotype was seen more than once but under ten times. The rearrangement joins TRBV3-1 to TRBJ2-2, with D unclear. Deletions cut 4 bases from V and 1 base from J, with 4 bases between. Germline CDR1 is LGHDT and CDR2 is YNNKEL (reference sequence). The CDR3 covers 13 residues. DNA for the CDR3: TGTGCCAGCAGCCGACTGAACACCGGGGAGCTGTTTTTT. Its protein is CASSRLNTGELFF.

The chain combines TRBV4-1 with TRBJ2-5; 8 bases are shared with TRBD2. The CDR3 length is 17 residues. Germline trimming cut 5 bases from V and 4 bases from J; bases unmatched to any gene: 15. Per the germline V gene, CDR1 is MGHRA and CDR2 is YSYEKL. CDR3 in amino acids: CASSGHGGSGERETQYF. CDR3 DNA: TGCGCCAGCAGCGGTCACGGGGGTAGCGGGGAGCGAGAGACCCAGTACTTC.